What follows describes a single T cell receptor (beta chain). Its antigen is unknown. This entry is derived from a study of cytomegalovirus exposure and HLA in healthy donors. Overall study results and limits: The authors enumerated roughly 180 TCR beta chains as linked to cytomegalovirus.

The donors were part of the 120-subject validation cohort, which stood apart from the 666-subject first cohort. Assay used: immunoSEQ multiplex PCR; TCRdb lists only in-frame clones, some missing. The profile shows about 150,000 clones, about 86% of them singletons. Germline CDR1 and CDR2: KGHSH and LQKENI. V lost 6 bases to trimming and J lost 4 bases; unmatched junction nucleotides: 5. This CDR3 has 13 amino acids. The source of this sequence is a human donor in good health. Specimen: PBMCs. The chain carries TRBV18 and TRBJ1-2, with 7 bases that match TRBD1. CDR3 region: CASSSDRAYGYTF. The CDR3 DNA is TGTGCCAGCTCTTCCGACAGGGCCTATGGCTACACCTTC.